This TCR beta chain comes out of a study of control samples from healthy donors and cancer patients. Per the germline V gene, CDR1 is LNHDA and CDR2 is SQIVND (reference sequence). Trimming pared 0 bases from V and 5 bases from J, leaving 7 bases between. This CDR3 has 13 amino acids. Assay: immunoSEQ multiplex PCR; the TCRdb copy retains only in-frame clones and omits some. The sample lists around 150,000 clones, 89% occurring once. This TCR derives from a man aged 25 to 45 in good health. Sequencing was carried out using blood. The chain couples TRBV19 to TRBJ2-5, with D hard to call. CDR3 coding DNA: TGTGCCAGTAGTATAGAACAGACGGAGACCCAGTACTTC. The encoded protein is CASSIEQTETQYF.